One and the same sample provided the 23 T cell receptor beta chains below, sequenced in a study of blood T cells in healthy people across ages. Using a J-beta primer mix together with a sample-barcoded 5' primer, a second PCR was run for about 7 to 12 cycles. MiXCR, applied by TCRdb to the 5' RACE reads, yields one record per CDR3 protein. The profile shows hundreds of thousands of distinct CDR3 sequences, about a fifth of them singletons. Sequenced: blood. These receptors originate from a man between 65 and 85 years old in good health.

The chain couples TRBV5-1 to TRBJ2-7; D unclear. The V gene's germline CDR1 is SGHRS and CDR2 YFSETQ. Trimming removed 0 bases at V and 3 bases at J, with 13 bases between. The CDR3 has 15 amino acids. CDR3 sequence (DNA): TGCGCCAGCAGCTTGGCAGTAGCTTCTCTCTACGAGCAGTACTTC. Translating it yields CASSLAVASLYEQYF.

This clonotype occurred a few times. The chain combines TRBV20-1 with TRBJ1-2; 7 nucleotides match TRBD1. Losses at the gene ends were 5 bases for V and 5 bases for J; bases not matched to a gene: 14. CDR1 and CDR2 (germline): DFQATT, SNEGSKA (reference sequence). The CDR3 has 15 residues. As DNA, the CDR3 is TGCAGTGCTGGAACAGGGGAAATCCGGCCTTATGGCTACACCTTC. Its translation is CSAGTGEIRPYGYTF.

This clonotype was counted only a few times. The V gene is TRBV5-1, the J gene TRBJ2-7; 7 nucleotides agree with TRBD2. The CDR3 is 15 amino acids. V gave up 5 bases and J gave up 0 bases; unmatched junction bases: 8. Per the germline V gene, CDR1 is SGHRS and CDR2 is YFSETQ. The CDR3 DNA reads TGCGCCAGCAGTCCGACAGCGGGGAACTCCTACGAGCAGTACTTC. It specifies CASSPTAGNSYEQYF.

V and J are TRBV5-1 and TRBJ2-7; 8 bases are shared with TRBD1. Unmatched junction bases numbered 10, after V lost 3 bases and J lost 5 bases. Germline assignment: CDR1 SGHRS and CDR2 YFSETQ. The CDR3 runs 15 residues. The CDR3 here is CASSSRQGFVNEQYF. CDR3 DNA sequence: TGCGCCAGCAGCTCGAGACAGGGGTTTGTCAACGAGCAGTACTTC.

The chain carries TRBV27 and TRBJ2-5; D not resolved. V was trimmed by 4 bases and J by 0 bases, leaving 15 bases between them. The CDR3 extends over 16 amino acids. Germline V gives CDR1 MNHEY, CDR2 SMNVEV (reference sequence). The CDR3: CASSSQVANYQETQYF. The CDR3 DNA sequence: TGTGCCAGCAGTTCCCAGGTAGCAAACTACCAAGAGACCCAGTACTTC.

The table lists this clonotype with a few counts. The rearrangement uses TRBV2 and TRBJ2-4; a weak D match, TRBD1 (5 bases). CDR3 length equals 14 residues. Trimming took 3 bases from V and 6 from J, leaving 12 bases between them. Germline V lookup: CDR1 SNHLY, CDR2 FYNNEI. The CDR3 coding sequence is TGTGCCAGCAGTGAGGGGCAGGGATTAAACATTCAGTACTTC. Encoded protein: CASSEGQGLNIQYF.

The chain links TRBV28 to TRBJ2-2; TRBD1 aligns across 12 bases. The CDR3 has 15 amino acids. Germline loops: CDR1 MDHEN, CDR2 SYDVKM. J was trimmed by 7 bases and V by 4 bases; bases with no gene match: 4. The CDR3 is CASSWDRGRIGELFF. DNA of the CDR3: TGTGCCAGCAGTTGGGACAGGGGGCGCATCGGGGAGCTGTTTTTT.

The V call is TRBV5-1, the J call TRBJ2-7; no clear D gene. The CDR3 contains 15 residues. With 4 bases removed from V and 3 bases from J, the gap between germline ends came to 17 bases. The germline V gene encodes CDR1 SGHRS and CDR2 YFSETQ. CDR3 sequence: CASSREPSQHYEQYF. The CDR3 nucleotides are TGCGCCAGCAGCCGAGAACCGAGCCAACACTACGAGCAGTACTTC.

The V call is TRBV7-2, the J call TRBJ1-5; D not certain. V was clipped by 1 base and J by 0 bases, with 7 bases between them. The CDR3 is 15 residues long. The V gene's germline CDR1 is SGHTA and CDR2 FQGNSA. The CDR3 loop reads CASSLGQLSNQPQHF. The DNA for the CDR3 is TGTGCCAGCAGCTTAGGGCAGCTTAGCAATCAGCCCCAGCATTTT.

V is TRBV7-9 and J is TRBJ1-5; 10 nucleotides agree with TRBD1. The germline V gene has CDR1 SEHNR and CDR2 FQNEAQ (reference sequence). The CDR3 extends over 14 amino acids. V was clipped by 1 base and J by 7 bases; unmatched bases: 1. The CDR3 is CASSLGQGAQPQHF. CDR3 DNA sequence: TGTGCCAGCAGCTTAGGACAGGGGGCCCAGCCCCAGCATTTT. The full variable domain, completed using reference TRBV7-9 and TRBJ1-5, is DTGVSQNPRHKITKRGQNVTFRCDPISEHNRLYWYRQTLGQGPEFLTYFQNEAQLEKSRLLSDRFSAERPKGSFSTLEIQRTEQGDSAMYLCASSLGQGAQPQHFGDGTRLSIL.

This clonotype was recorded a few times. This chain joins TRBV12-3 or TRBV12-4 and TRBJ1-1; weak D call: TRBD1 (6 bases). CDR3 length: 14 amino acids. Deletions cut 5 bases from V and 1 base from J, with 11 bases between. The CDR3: CASSPGQRNTEAFF. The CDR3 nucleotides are TGTGCCAGCAGTCCCGGACAGAGGAACACTGAAGCTTTCTTT.

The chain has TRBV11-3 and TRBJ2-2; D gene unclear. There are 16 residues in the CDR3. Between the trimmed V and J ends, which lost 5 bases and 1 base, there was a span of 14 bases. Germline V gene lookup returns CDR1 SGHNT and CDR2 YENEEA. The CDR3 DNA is TGTGCCAGCAGCCTTAGTTTGCGGAGGAACACCGGGGAGCTGTTTTTT. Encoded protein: CASSLSLRRNTGELFF.

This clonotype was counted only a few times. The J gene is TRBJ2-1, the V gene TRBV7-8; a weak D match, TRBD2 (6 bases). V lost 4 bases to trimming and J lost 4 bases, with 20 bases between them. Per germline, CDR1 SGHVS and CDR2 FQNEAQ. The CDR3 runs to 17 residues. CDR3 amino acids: CASSYLQEPGGYNEQFF. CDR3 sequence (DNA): TGTGCCAGCAGCTACCTTCAAGAACCCGGGGGATACAATGAGCAGTTCTTC. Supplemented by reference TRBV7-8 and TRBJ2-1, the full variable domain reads GAGVSQSPRYKVAKRGQDVALRCDPISGHVSLFWYQQALGQGPEFLTYFQNEAQLDKSGLPSDRFFAERPEGSVSTLKIQRTQQEDSAVYLCASSYLQEPGGYNEQFFGPGTRLTVL.

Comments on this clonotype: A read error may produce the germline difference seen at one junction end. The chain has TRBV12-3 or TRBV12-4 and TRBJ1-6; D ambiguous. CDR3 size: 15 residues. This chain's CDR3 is CASSFRGTLNPPLHF. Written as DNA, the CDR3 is TGTGCCAGCAGTTTCCGCGGTACTCTTAATCCACCCCTCCACTTT.

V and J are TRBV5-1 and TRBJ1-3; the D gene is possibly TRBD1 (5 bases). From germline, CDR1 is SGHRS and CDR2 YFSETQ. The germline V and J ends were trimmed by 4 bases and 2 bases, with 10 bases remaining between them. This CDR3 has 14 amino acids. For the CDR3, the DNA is TGCGCCAGCAGCCCAGGGTCAACTGGAAACACCATATATTTT. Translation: CASSPGSTGNTIYF. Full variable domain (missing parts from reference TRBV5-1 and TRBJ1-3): KAGVTQTPRYLIKTRGQQVTLSCSPISGHRSVSWYQQTPGQGLQFLFEYFSETQRNKGNFPGRFSGRQFSNSRSEMNVSTLELGDSALYLCASSPGSTGNTIYFGEGSWLTVV.

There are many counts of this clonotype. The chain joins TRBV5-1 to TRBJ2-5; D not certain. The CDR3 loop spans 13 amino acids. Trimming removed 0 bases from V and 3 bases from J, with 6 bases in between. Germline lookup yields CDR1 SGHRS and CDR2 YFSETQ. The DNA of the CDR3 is TGCGCCAGCAGCTTGGGTGTGGAAGAGACCCAGTACTTC. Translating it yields CASSLGVEETQYF.

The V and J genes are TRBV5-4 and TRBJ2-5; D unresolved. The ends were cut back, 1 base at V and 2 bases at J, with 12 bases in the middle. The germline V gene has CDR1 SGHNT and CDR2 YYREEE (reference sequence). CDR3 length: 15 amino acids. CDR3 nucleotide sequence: TGTGCCAGCAGCTTGACGATAATCGGGCAAGAGACCCAGTACTTC. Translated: CASSLTIIGQETQYF.

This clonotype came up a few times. The CDR3 nucleotides read TGTGCCAGCACCCGGGGGGATGGGGCCTACAATGAGCAGTTCTTC. It codes for CASTRGDGAYNEQFF. J is TRBJ2-1 and V is TRBV3-1, with 7 bases that match TRBD2. The ends lost 7 bases at V and 2 bases at J; junction bases unmatched: 8. The length of the CDR3 is 15 residues. CDR1 is LGHDT, CDR2 YNNKEL, per germline (reference sequence).

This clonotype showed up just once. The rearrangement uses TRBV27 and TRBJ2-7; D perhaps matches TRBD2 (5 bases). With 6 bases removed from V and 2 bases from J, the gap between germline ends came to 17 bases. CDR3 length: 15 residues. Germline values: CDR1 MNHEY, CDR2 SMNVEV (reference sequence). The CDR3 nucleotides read TGTGCCAGCAGCCGGCTTCCGGACGGGACCTACGAGCAGTACTTC. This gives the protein CASSRLPDGTYEQYF.

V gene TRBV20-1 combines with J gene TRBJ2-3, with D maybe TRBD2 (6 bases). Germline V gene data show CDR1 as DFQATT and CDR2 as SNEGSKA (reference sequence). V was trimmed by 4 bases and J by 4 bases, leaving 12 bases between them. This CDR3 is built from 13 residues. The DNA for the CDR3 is TGCAGTGCTACGGGGGAATCGGCAGATACGCAGTATTTT. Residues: CSATGESADTQYF.

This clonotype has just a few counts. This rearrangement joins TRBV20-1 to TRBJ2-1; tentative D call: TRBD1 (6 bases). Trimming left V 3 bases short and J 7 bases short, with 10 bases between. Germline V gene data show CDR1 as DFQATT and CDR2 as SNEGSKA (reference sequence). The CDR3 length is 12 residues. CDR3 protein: CSARHRANEQFF. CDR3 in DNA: TGCAGTGCTAGGCACAGGGCGAATGAGCAGTTCTTC.

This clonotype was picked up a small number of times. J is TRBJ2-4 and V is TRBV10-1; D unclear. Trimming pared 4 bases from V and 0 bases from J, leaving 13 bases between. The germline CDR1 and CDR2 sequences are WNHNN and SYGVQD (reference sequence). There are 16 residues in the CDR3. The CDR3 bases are TGCGCCAGCAGTGGGTCGACTCTGCTAGCCAAAAACATTCAGTACTTC. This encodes CASSGSTLLAKNIQYF.

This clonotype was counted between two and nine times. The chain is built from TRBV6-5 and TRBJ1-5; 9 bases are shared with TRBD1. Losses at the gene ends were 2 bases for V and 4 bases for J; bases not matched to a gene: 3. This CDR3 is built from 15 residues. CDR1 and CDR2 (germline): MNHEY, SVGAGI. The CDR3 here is CASSYGTGPNQPQHF. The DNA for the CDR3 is TGTGCCAGCAGTTACGGGACAGGGCCTAATCAGCCCCAGCATTTT.